The entry below gives a single TCR beta chain sequence along with its context. This sample is part of a study of blood T cell repertoires in COVID-19. The overall study: Researchers got acute and convalescent COVID-19 samples from the United States, Italy and Spain. Nucleic acid was either cDNA or gDNA, and it came from T cells, B-cell-depleted T cells, or PBMCs.

As processed by the authors: How many nucleated cells were present was estimated from reference gene primer amplification. This table comes from immunoSEQ multiplex PCR, and its TCRdb copy is limited to in-frame clones, with some not included. V, J and clone size reflect that table, while D and trimming were determined from the DNA. Altogether just over 150,000 clones are present, roughly nine tenths being singletons, with the ten largest covering about 15%. V shed 1 base and J shed 4 bases, with 13 bases lying between them. The CDR3 covers 16 residues. Germline CDR1 reads SGHTA; CDR2 reads FQGTGA. Sequenced input: peripheral blood. The V and J genes are TRBV7-3 and TRBJ2-2; tentative D call: TRBD2 (6 bases). This TCR was recovered from a woman aged 40 to 50 with acute or convalescent COVID-19. CDR3 nucleotide sequence: TGTGCCAGCAGCTTAAGCGGGCGGACTACCACCGGGGAGCTGTTTTTT. Residues: CASSLSGRTTTGELFF.